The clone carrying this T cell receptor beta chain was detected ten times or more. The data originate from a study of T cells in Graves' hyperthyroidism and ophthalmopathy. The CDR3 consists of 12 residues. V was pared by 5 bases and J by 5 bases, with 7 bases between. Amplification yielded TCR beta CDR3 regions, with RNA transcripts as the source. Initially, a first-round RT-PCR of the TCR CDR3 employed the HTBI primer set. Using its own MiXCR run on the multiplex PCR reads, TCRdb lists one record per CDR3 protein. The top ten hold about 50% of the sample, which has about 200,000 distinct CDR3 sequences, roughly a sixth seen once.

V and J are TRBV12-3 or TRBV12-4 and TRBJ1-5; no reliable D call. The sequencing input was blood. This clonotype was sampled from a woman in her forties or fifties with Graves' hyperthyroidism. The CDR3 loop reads CASSRRDQPQHF. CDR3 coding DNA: TGTGCCAGCAGTCGAAGGGATCAGCCCCAGCATTTT.